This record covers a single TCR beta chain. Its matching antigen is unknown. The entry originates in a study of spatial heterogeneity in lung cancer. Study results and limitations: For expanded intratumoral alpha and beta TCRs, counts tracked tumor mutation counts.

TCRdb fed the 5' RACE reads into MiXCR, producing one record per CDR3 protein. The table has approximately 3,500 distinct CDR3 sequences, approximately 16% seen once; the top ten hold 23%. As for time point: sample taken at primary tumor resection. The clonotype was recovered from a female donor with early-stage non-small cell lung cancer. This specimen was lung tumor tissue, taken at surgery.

The CDR3 here is CASRIGSGRETQYF. CDR3 DNA sequence: TGTGCCAGCAGAATAGGTAGCGGGAGAGAGACCCAGTACTTC. The gene calls are TRBV6-2 or TRBV6-3 and TRBJ2-5; 9 bases are a match to TRBD2. The V gene end was trimmed by 6 bases and the J gene end by 4 bases; junction bases not matched to a gene: 6. The germline V gene has CDR1 MNHEY and CDR2 SVGEGT. The CDR3 loop spans 14 amino acids.